The present T cell receptor (beta chain) was sequenced within a study of shared clonotypes between healthy human individuals (dated by TCRdb to the early 2020s). Concerning the study at large: The cohort included a few men and a couple of women between 18 and 49 years of age. To estimate repertoire size and how much clonotypes are shared between individuals, the study performed deep sequencing of blood TCR repertoires from a handful of healthy adults. To increase sequencing depth and limit assay-specific biases, TCR repertoire library preparation and sequencing were carried out by different laboratories using diverse techniques. Leukapheresis yielded between about 0.94 and 9.5 billion PBMCs per donor. Overall study results and their limits: Pairwise subsampling led to the expectation that sequencing depth would affect the degree of clonotype sharing among donors. The genetic and exposure-history diversity represented was limited by the small number of donors. Sampling was restricted to blood, and TCR repertoires in tissue are likely to differ from TCR repertoires in blood.

CDR1 SNHLY and CDR2 FYNNEI were looked up in the germline V gene. From the cysteine through the phenylalanine, the CDR3 covers 11 amino acids. Only CDR3 DNA remains: 33 bases, in frame from the first base. Trimming takes 6 bases from V and 7 bases from J, and the germline ends sit 6 bases apart. TCR CDR3 regions were amplified from genomic DNA by multiplex PCR using the deep immunoSEQ assay. Extracted genomic DNA from each cell subset was distributed evenly across all wells of several immunoSEQ 96-well plates, and each plate was treated as a replicate. For unsorted PBMC, approximately 300 ng of genomic DNA, equivalent to 25,000 to 35,000 T cell genomes, went into each replicate PCR. Genomic DNA from unsorted PBMC was sequenced over ten immunoSEQ deep assay plates. Purified libraries were measured with a Qubit 3.0 fluorometer, size-checked on a Bioanalyzer 2100, and measured again with the KAPA Library Quantification kit. A separate single-read 150-cycle Illumina NextSeq 550 flow cell was used to sequence each immunoSEQ 96-well plate. On the authors' methods: Because only junctional sequences without quality scores were contained in the immunoSEQ output, filtering matching that applied to full-length reads could not be performed. To assign V/J genes and CDR3, sequences were annotated using PyIR, a Python wrapper for IgBLAST v1.9, with IMGT germline references. Reads were removed for weak V/J assignments (E-value above 1e-6), missing CDR3, stop codons, out-of-frame junctions, or ambiguous translated residues. V3J clonotypes were defined by identical inferred V gene, J gene, and CDR3 amino acid sequence. Percentage overlap between repertoires was computed as shared unique clonotypes divided by the size of the smaller repertoire. Richness of each repertoire was evaluated using RTK rarefaction, the Chao1 estimator, and Recon v2.1 estimates of unobserved clonotypes. TCRdb took this table from immuneACCESS and kept in-frame rearrangements with V and J called. Such tables lack part of the clones; where checked against another copy, unresolved V genes explain under half of the gap, and the rest is unexplained. The V and J calls and clone size are taken from that table; D and trimming were inferred from the DNA. A total of roughly 510,000 clones appear in this sample, 60% to 80% of them only once. Around 12% of the sample lies in the top ten.

With regard to this clone: The specificity of this receptor is unknown. No base qualities exist here, and no much larger clone lies one base off it.

The donors were healthy, HIV-negative adults with no recently reported acute infections or vaccinations. Every donor was a Caucasian adult living in Nashville, Tennessee, USA. For unsorted samples, 90 million or so PBMCs were counted, and genomic DNA was extracted using the QIAamp DNA Blood Mini kit. After blood collection by leukapheresis, PBMCs were isolated using Ficoll-Histopaque density gradient centrifugation and then cryopreserved in the vapor phase of liquid nitrogen. This TCR derives from a woman in her 40s in good health. Some clones in this sample may be carry-over from other donors' samples. The chain is assembled from TRBV2 and TRBJ2-2; the D gene remains uncertain. The sample was PBMCs. Read as DNA, the sequence is TGTGCCAGCAGGAGTTTCGGGGAGCTGTTTTTT. Its amino acids are CASRSFGELFF.